This T cell receptor (beta chain) was sequenced in a study of T cell changes during pregnancy in multiple sclerosis. Method: immunoSEQ multiplex PCR; TCRdb's copy keeps in-frame clones and lacks some. The sample carries over 85,000 clones, 80% to 95% recorded once. V dropped 1 base and J dropped 8 bases, with 17 bases sitting between them. There are 16 residues in the CDR3. Per germline, CDR1 MGHRA and CDR2 YSYEKL. The origin of this receptor is a female donor in good health, enrolled as a control in a pregnancy study. V is TRBV4-1 and J is TRBJ1-4; D perhaps matches TRBD1 (6 bases). The sample here was peripheral blood, taken in the first trimester of pregnancy. CDR3 sequence reads: CASSQGELQGGEKLFF. Here the CDR3 DNA reads TGCGCCAGCAGCCAAGGGGAGCTACAGGGCGGAGAAAAACTGTTTTTT.